This is a list of T cell receptor beta chains from one sample in a study of shared clonotypes between healthy human individuals. Sequenced by immunoSEQ multiplex PCR; TCRdb stores in-frame clones only, minus some. The sample includes 2 million or so clones, around 95% seen only once; the top ten take 0.1% to 0.15%. The sample consisted of naive CD4+ T cells sorted from blood. The receptors shown here come from a man younger than 35 in good health. The CDR3 runs from the conserved cysteine through the conserved F or W. D genes are given only for firm matches. Size is omitted from some rows. Given values are once, few, many or a class for expanded clones.

clone size: -
V gene: TRBV4-3
D gene: TRBD2
J gene: TRBJ2-7
CDR3 protein: CASSQEPASGNYEQYF
CDR3 DNA: TGCGCCAGCAGCCAAGAACCAGCTAGCGGGAATTACGAGCAGTACTTC

clone size: -
V gene: TRBV15
D gene: -
J gene: TRBJ2-5
CDR3 protein: CATSSPGLYGTQETQYF
CDR3 DNA: TGTGCCACCAGCAGCCCTGGGCTGTATGGGACTCAAGAGACCCAGTACTTC

clone size: -
V gene: TRBV6-1
D gene: -
J gene: TRBJ2-7
CDR3 protein: CASSFRLVSYEQYF
CDR3 DNA: TGTGCCAGCAGTTTCCGACTGGTCTCCTACGAGCAGTACTTC

clone size: -
V gene: TRBV7-9
D gene: TRBD1
J gene: TRBJ1-2
CDR3 protein: CASSFVRTGEGYGYTF
CDR3 DNA: TGTGCCAGCAGCTTCGTTCGGACAGGGGAGGGCTATGGCTACACCTTC

clone size: -
V gene: TRBV28
D gene: TRBD2
J gene: TRBJ2-3
CDR3 protein: CASSSGGAIDTQYF
CDR3 DNA: TGTGCCAGCAGTAGCGGGGGGGCCATAGATACGCAGTATTTT

clone size: once
V gene: TRBV11-2
D gene: -
J gene: TRBJ1-2
CDR3 protein: CASSLDRSIYGYTF
CDR3 DNA: TGTGCCAGCAGCTTAGATAGGAGTATCTATGGCTACACCTTC

clone size: once
V gene: TRBV2
D gene: TRBD1
J gene: TRBJ1-6
CDR3 protein: CASSTPGQGDSPLHF
CDR3 DNA: TGTGCCAGCAGTACCCCGGGACAGGGGGATTCACCCCTCCACTTT

clone size: -
V gene: TRBV2
D gene: -
J gene: TRBJ2-7
CDR3 protein: CASRGNSYEQYF
CDR3 DNA: TGTGCCAGCAGAGGGAACTCCTACGAGCAGTACTTC

clone size: -
V gene: TRBV7-9
D gene: -
J gene: TRBJ1-6
CDR3 protein: CASSLGRTENSPLHF
CDR3 DNA: TGTGCCAGCAGCTTAGGACGGACGGAAAATTCACCCCTCCACTTT

clone size: few
V gene: TRBV5-1
D gene: -
J gene: TRBJ1-6
CDR3 protein: CASSGRRGGSPLHF
CDR3 DNA: TGCGCCAGCAGCGGTCGGAGGGGAGGATCACCCCTCCACTTT

clone size: -
V gene: TRBV7-3
D gene: -
J gene: TRBJ2-2
CDR3 protein: CASSLMGGTGELFF
CDR3 DNA: TGTGCCAGCAGCTTAATGGGGGGCACCGGGGAGCTGTTTTTT

clone size: -
V gene: TRBV29-1
D gene: -
J gene: TRBJ1-3
CDR3 protein: CSVQRGTGNTIYF
CDR3 DNA: TGCAGCGTGCAACGGGGAACTGGAAACACCATATATTTT

clone size: -
V gene: TRBV7-2
D gene: -
J gene: TRBJ2-5
CDR3 protein: CASSFRAPQETQYF
CDR3 DNA: TGTGCCAGCAGCTTCCGGGCCCCCCAAGAGACCCAGTACTTC

clone size: -
V gene: TRBV7-2
D gene: -
J gene: TRBJ1-6
CDR3 protein: CASSLAGTEYNSPLHF
CDR3 DNA: TGTGCCAGCAGCTTAGCCGGGACTGAGTATAATTCACCCCTCCACTTT

clone size: once
V gene: TRBV9
D gene: -
J gene: TRBJ2-3
CDR3 protein: CASSRGGPGSGTDTQYF
CDR3 DNA: TGTGCCAGCAGTCGCGGGGGCCCCGGGAGTGGCACAGATACGCAGTATTTT

clone size: -
V gene: TRBV5-6
D gene: -
J gene: TRBJ2-7
CDR3 protein: CASSLRREVIEQYF
CDR3 DNA: TGTGCCAGCAGCTTAAGACGGGAAGTTATTGAGCAGTACTTC

clone size: -
V gene: TRBV29-1
D gene: TRBD1
J gene: TRBJ2-5
CDR3 protein: CSVLSGGETQYF
CDR3 DNA: TGCAGCGTTCTCTCAGGGGGAGAGACCCAGTACTTC

clone size: -
V gene: TRBV7-9
D gene: -
J gene: TRBJ2-5
CDR3 protein: CASSLSEGIQETQYF
CDR3 DNA: TGTGCCAGCAGCCTGAGCGAGGGGATACAAGAGACCCAGTACTTC

clone size: once
V gene: TRBV5-1
D gene: TRBD2
J gene: TRBJ2-3
CDR3 protein: CASSPGLAGSTDTQYF
CDR3 DNA: TGCGCCAGCAGCCCCGGACTAGCGGGGAGCACAGATACGCAGTATTTT

clone size: -
V gene: TRBV30
D gene: -
J gene: TRBJ1-1
CDR3 protein: CAWSGSFEAFF
CDR3 DNA: TGTGCCTGGAGTGGGTCCTTTGAAGCTTTCTTT

clone size: -
V gene: TRBV15
D gene: -
J gene: TRBJ2-2
CDR3 protein: CATSSRPGSGTGELFF
CDR3 DNA: TGTGCCACCAGCAGTCGTCCGGGTTCGGGCACCGGGGAGCTGTTTTTT

clone size: -
V gene: TRBV6-5
D gene: -
J gene: TRBJ2-5
CDR3 protein: CASSRAETQYF
CDR3 DNA: TGTGCCAGCAGCCGAGCAGAGACCCAGTACTTC

clone size: -
V gene: TRBV6-1
D gene: -
J gene: TRBJ2-1
CDR3 protein: CASILSVQSYNEQFF
CDR3 DNA: TGTGCCAGCATCCTTAGCGTCCAGAGCTACAATGAGCAGTTCTTC

clone size: -
V gene: TRBV15
D gene: -
J gene: TRBJ2-7
CDR3 protein: CATSRGIGQSPGEQYF
CDR3 DNA: TGTGCCACCAGCAGAGGTATAGGACAGAGCCCGGGTGAGCAGTACTTC

clone size: -
V gene: TRBV5-1
D gene: -
J gene: TRBJ2-2
CDR3 protein: CASSLDSTGELFF
CDR3 DNA: TGCGCCAGCAGCTTGGACAGCACCGGGGAGCTGTTTTTT

clone size: -
V gene: TRBV7-8
D gene: -
J gene: TRBJ1-2
CDR3 protein: CASSLADGNYGYTF
CDR3 DNA: TGTGCCAGCAGCTTAGCGGACGGTAACTATGGCTACACCTTC

clone size: -
V gene: TRBV28
D gene: TRBD2
J gene: TRBJ2-1
CDR3 protein: CASSSGLAGANEQFF
CDR3 DNA: TGTGCCAGCAGTTCCGGACTAGCGGGGGCCAATGAGCAGTTCTTC

clone size: -
V gene: TRBV7-9
D gene: -
J gene: TRBJ2-5
CDR3 protein: CASVRLQETQYF
CDR3 DNA: TGTGCCAGCGTGAGGCTTCAAGAGACCCAGTACTTC

clone size: -
V gene: TRBV5-1
D gene: -
J gene: TRBJ2-3
CDR3 protein: CASSTGTAFDTQYF
CDR3 DNA: TGCGCCAGCAGCACAGGGACCGCGTTCGATACGCAGTATTTT

clone size: -
V gene: TRBV30
D gene: -
J gene: TRBJ1-2
CDR3 protein: CAWGVGYGYTF
CDR3 DNA: TGTGCCTGGGGGGTTGGCTATGGCTACACCTTC

clone size: once
V gene: TRBV5-1
D gene: TRBD1
J gene: TRBJ1-1
CDR3 protein: CASSSTGFYGNTEAFF
CDR3 DNA: TGCGCCAGCAGCTCGACAGGGTTTTATGGAAACACTGAAGCTTTCTTT

clone size: -
V gene: TRBV4-1
D gene: -
J gene: TRBJ1-4
CDR3 protein: CASSQGRPNEKLFF
CDR3 DNA: TGCGCCAGCAGCCAAGGCAGACCAAATGAAAAACTGTTTTTT

clone size: -
V gene: TRBV5-1
D gene: -
J gene: TRBJ2-7
CDR3 protein: CASSLNEAVAYEQYF
CDR3 DNA: TGCGCCAGCAGCTTGAATGAGGCGGTGGCTTACGAGCAGTACTTC

clone size: once
V gene: TRBV7-9
D gene: -
J gene: TRBJ2-2
CDR3 protein: CASSTALTRGGELFF
CDR3 DNA: TGTGCCAGCAGCACGGCCTTGACGAGGGGCGGGGAGCTGTTTTTT

clone size: -
V gene: TRBV11-2
D gene: -
J gene: TRBJ2-2
CDR3 protein: CASSLEPPLGGVVWELFF
CDR3 DNA: TGTGCCAGCAGCTTAGAGCCCCCCTTAGGTGGGGTGGTGTGGGAGCTGTTTTTT

clone size: -
V gene: TRBV6-1
D gene: -
J gene: TRBJ2-7
CDR3 protein: CASAVYSSYEQYF
CDR3 DNA: TGTGCCAGCGCTGTTTATAGCTCCTACGAGCAGTACTTC

clone size: -
V gene: TRBV15
D gene: TRBD1
J gene: TRBJ2-3
CDR3 protein: CATSRGVAGGADTQYF
CDR3 DNA: TGTGCCACCAGCAGGGGGGTGGCAGGGGGCGCCGATACGCAGTATTTT

clone size: once
V gene: TRBV7-2
D gene: TRBD1
J gene: TRBJ1-5
CDR3 protein: CASSYNAGTGNQPQHF
CDR3 DNA: TGTGCCAGCAGCTACAACGCCGGGACAGGAAATCAGCCCCAGCATTTT

clone size: -
V gene: TRBV5-5
D gene: -
J gene: TRBJ2-2
CDR3 protein: CASSSAAGWSSGELFF
CDR3 DNA: TGTGCCAGCAGCTCGGCGGCAGGGTGGAGTTCCGGGGAGCTGTTTTTT

clone size: -
V gene: TRBV9
D gene: -
J gene: TRBJ2-5
CDR3 protein: CASSGRNEGTQYF
CDR3 DNA: TGTGCCAGCAGTGGGAGGAACGAGGGGACCCAGTACTTC

clone size: -
V gene: TRBV5-1
D gene: -
J gene: TRBJ1-4
CDR3 protein: CASSFQGQATNEKLFF
CDR3 DNA: TGCGCCAGCAGCTTTCAGGGCCAGGCAACTAATGAAAAACTGTTTTTT

clone size: -
V gene: TRBV5-4
D gene: TRBD1
J gene: TRBJ2-7
CDR3 protein: CASSVRDRPPYEQYF
CDR3 DNA: TGTGCCAGCAGCGTCCGGGACAGGCCCCCCTACGAGCAGTACTTC

clone size: -
V gene: TRBV28
D gene: TRBD1
J gene: TRBJ2-5
CDR3 protein: CASSLTGGLETQYF
CDR3 DNA: TGTGCCAGCAGTTTAACAGGGGGCCTGGAGACCCAGTACTTC

clone size: -
V gene: TRBV9
D gene: TRBD2
J gene: TRBJ2-3
CDR3 protein: CASSVRASGSPGGTDTQYF
CDR3 DNA: TGTGCCAGCAGCGTACGGGCTAGCGGTTCCCCAGGTGGGACAGATACGCAGTATTTT

clone size: -
V gene: TRBV7-9
D gene: -
J gene: TRBJ1-4
CDR3 protein: CASSLGQGSNEKLFF
CDR3 DNA: TGTGCCAGCAGCTTAGGCCAGGGGTCTAATGAAAAACTGTTTTTT

clone size: -
V gene: TRBV9
D gene: -
J gene: TRBJ2-2
CDR3 protein: CASSRSRGPNTGELFF
CDR3 DNA: TGTGCCAGCAGTCGGAGTCGCGGGCCGAACACCGGGGAGCTGTTTTTT

clone size: once
V gene: TRBV7-9
D gene: -
J gene: TRBJ2-3
CDR3 protein: CASSLGSLAGATDTQYF
CDR3 DNA: TGTGCCAGCAGCTTAGGGTCGCTGGCAGGGGCAACAGATACGCAGTATTTT

clone size: -
V gene: TRBV5-5
D gene: -
J gene: TRBJ1-6
CDR3 protein: CASSPQPQGSPLHF
CDR3 DNA: TGTGCCAGCAGTCCGCAGCCTCAGGGTTCACCCCTCCACTTT

clone size: -
V gene: TRBV30
D gene: -
J gene: TRBJ1-1
CDR3 protein: CAWIWLASNTEAFF
CDR3 DNA: TGTGCCTGGATTTGGTTGGCTTCCAACACTGAAGCTTTCTTT

clone size: -
V gene: TRBV27
D gene: -
J gene: TRBJ1-6
CDR3 protein: CASSQDTRGSNSPLHF
CDR3 DNA: TGTGCCAGCAGCCAAGACACCAGGGGTTCAAATTCACCCCTCCACTTT

clone size: -
V gene: TRBV5-6
D gene: -
J gene: TRBJ2-3
CDR3 protein: CASSLWGGTDTQYF
CDR3 DNA: TGTGCCAGCAGCTTGTGGGGCGGCACAGATACGCAGTATTTT